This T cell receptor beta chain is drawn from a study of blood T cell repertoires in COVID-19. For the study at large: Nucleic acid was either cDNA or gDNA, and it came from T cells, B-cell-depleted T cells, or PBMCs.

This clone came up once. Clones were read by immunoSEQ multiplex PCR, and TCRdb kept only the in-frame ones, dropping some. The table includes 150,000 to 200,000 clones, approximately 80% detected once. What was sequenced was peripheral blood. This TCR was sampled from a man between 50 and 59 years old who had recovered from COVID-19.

CDR3: CASSLGQGAPPYGYTF. CDR3 in DNA: TGTGCCAGCAGTTTGGGACAGGGGGCACCTCCCTATGGCTACACCTTC. This chain connects TRBV27 to TRBJ1-2, with 12 bases that match TRBD1. CDR3 length equals 16 residues. J gave up 4 bases and V 3 bases, and 6 bases lay outside the gene matches. CDR1 is MNHEY, CDR2 SMNVEV, per germline (reference sequence).